Below, 16 T cell receptor beta chains from the same sample are listed, as sequenced in a study of blood T cell repertoires in COVID-19. Some clones are missing from TCRdb's copy, which holds only in-frame ones; the method was immunoSEQ multiplex PCR. The table has about 160,000 clones, about 74% seen once. The specimen was peripheral blood. Source of these receptors: a man aged 55 to 70 with acute or convalescent COVID-19.

The V call is TRBV11-2, the J call TRBJ1-3; D unresolved. Germline-derived CDR1 and CDR2 are SGHAT and FQNNGV. V lost 1 base, J lost 0 bases, and 7 bases lay in between. This CDR3 comprises 15 residues. The CDR3, as DNA: TGTGCCAGCAGCTTAGTCCGTATCTCTGGAAACACCATATATTTT. Translating it yields CASSLVRISGNTIYF.

The chain combines TRBV19 with TRBJ1-1, with TRBD1 matching over 7 bases. J was trimmed by 4 bases and V by 9 bases; bases with no gene match: 8. The CDR3 length is 13 residues. In germline, CDR1 is LNHDA, CDR2 SQIVND (reference sequence). CDR3 DNA: TGTGCCAGCCTGACAGGGCAGCCCACTGAAGCTTTCTTT. It specifies CASLTGQPTEAFF.

The chain joins TRBV6-5 to TRBJ1-5, with D perhaps TRBD1 (6 bases). V shed 10 bases and J shed 2 bases, with 15 bases lying between them. The CDR3 extends over 14 amino acids. Germline V gene lookup returns CDR1 MNHEY and CDR2 SVGAGI. The DNA for the CDR3 is TGTGCCACCGCCCGGCCAGGGGGCAATCAGCCCCAGCATTTT. It translates to CATARPGGNQPQHF.

The table lists this clone with a few counts. The J gene is TRBJ2-5, the V gene TRBV11-2, with 9 bases that match TRBD2. V trimming: 5 bases; J trimming: 2 bases; junction bases outside the gene matches: 9. This CDR3 has 16 residues. From germline, CDR1 is SGHAT and CDR2 FQNNGV. CDR3 nucleotides: TGTGCCAGCAGCCTAAGAGCGGGGGGACCTCAAGAGACCCAGTACTTC. This sequence encodes CASSLRAGGPQETQYF.

CDR3 sequence (DNA): TGTGCCAGCAGTTATGGACAGGGGGCCGGGGAGCTGTTTTTT. The encoded protein is CASSYGQGAGELFF. V is TRBV6-5 and J is TRBJ2-2; 10 bases fit TRBD1. Germline V gene sequence: CDR1 MNHEY, CDR2 SVGAGI. This CDR3 is 14 amino acids long. With 3 bases clipped from V and 6 bases from J, the junction kept 1 base outside the gene matches.

The rearrangement links TRBV6-2 or TRBV6-3 to TRBJ2-1; D remains unclear. This CDR3 is 10 amino acids long. Germline V gene lookup returns CDR1 MNHEY and CDR2 SVGEGT. V lost 4 bases and J 10 bases, leaving 5 bases between the germline ends. The CDR3 spells CASSSSEQFF. DNA of the CDR3: TGTGCCAGCAGTTCATCCGAGCAGTTCTTC.

The chain is built from TRBV4-2 and TRBJ1-1; TRBD1 aligns across 7 bases. The germline gives CDR1 LGHNA, CDR2 YNFKEQ. V shed 4 bases and J 3 bases; nucleotides not matched to a gene: 8. The CDR3 contains 15 residues. CDR3 in DNA: TGTGCCAGCAGCCCTTTGACAGGGTCGGACACTGAAGCTTTCTTT. Translation gives CASSPLTGSDTEAFF.

V is TRBV5-1 and J is TRBJ1-2; the D gene is possibly TRBD1 (5 bases). CDR1 and CDR2 from the germline V gene are SGHRS and YFSETQ. This CDR3 comprises 15 residues. The V end lost 1 base, the J end lost 2 bases, and 12 bases lay between the germline ends. CDR3 protein: CASSLQGSSNYGYTF. The CDR3 nucleotides are TGCGCCAGCAGCTTGCAGGGCAGTTCCAACTATGGCTACACCTTC. Full variable domain (rest looked up from reference TRBV5-1 and TRBJ1-2): KAGVTQTPRYLIKTRGQQVTLSCSPISGHRSVSWYQQTPGQGLQFLFEYFSETQRNKGNFPGRFSGRQFSNSRSEMNVSTLELGDSALYLCASSLQGSSNYGYTFGSGTRLTVV.

V gene TRBV2 combines with J gene TRBJ1-2; 8 bases are shared with TRBD1. The CDR3 loop spans 13 amino acids. J gave up 8 bases and V 8 bases, and 10 bases lay outside the gene matches. Germline CDR1 SNHLY, CDR2 FYNNEI. Here the CDR3 DNA reads TGTGCCAGCCCGTTGGACAGGGAGAAGGGCTACACCTTC. As protein: CASPLDREKGYTF.

The chain joins TRBV19 to TRBJ1-5; TRBD1 matches at 7 bases. This CDR3 is built from 17 residues. CDR1 and CDR2 (germline): LNHDA, SQIVND (reference sequence). V shed 6 bases, J shed 0 bases, and the junction held 11 bases outside the gene matches. CDR3: CASRPDRSSYSNQPQHF. CDR3 coding DNA: TGTGCCAGTAGACCGGACAGGTCCTCTTATAGCAATCAGCCCCAGCATTTT.

This chain joins TRBV5-6 and TRBJ1-1; 7 bases match TRBD1. The length of the CDR3 is 16 residues. In germline, CDR1 is SGHDT, CDR2 YYEEEE. J was trimmed by 3 bases and V by 2 bases; bases with no gene match: 10. CDR3 sequence: CASSFSPRGKDTEAFF. The CDR3 DNA reads TGTGCCAGCAGCTTTAGCCCCAGGGGGAAAGACACTGAAGCTTTCTTT.

The V gene is TRBV5-6, the J gene TRBJ1-4; 7 bases agree with TRBD1. Germline CDR1 is SGHDT and CDR2 is YYEEEE. V shed 3 bases and J 6 bases; nucleotides not matched to a gene: 5. This CDR3 has 14 amino acids. The CDR3 nucleotides read TGTGCCAGCAGCTCAATTACAGGGGATGAAAAACTGTTTTTT. Translation: CASSSITGDEKLFF.

This sequence joins TRBV5-1 and TRBJ2-5; D perhaps matches TRBD1 (6 bases). Germline lookup yields CDR1 SGHRS and CDR2 YFSETQ. The length of the CDR3 is 15 residues. Trimming removed 2 bases at V and 2 bases at J, with 13 bases between. The CDR3: CASSLLQGKQETQYF. CDR3 bases: TGCGCCAGCAGCTTACTACAGGGTAAACAAGAGACCCAGTACTTC.

V and J are TRBV12-3 or TRBV12-4 and TRBJ2-1, with D tentatively TRBD2 (7 bases). V lost 3 bases, J lost 8 bases, and 11 bases lay in between. The CDR3 spans 13 residues. The CDR3 DNA reads as TGTGCCAGCAGTTTTAGGGGGGGCGATGAGCAGTTCTTC. Translated, it gives CASSFRGGDEQFF.

The chain links TRBV7-3 to TRBJ2-3; maybe TRBD2 (7 bases). Germline-derived CDR1 and CDR2 are SGHTA and FQGTGA. V lost 4 bases and J lost 3, with 14 bases in between. The CDR3 consists of 15 residues. DNA of the CDR3: TGTGCCAGCAGCTCCTCAGGGAGGGGGACAGATACGCAGTATTTT. Encoded protein: CASSSSGRGTDTQYF. Variable domain in full (rest from reference TRBV7-3 and TRBJ2-3): GAGVSQTPSNKVTEKGKYVELRCDPISGHTALYWYRQSLGQGPEFLIYFQGTGAADDSGLPNDRFFAVRPEGSVSTLKIQRTERGDSAVYLCASSSSGRGTDTQYFGPGTRLTVL.

This sequence joins TRBV21-1 and TRBJ1-1; the table gives TRBD1 as D, unverified against the DNA. TRBV21-1 is termed a pseudogene. The CDR3 extends over 12 amino acids. The CDR3 DNA follows: TGTGCCAGCACCGAATACAGGGTTTTGTCTTTCTTT. Translated, it gives CASTEYRVLSFF.